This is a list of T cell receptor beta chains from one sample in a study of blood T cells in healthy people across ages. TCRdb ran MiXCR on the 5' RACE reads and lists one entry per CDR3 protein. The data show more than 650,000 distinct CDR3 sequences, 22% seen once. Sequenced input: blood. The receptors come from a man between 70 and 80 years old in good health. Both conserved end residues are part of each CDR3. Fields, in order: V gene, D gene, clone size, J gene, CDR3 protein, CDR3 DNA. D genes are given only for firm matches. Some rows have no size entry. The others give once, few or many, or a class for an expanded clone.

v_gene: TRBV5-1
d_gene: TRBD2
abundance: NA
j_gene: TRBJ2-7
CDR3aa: CASSPRTSGSSYEQYF
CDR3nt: TGCGCCAGCAGCCCCCGGACTAGCGGAAGCTCCTACGAGCAGTACTTC

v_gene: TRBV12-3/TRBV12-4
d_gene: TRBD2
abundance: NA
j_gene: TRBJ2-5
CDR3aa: CASSLTGGQVQETQYF
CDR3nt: TGTGCCAGCAGTTTAACGGGAGGGCAGGTCCAAGAGACCCAGTACTTC

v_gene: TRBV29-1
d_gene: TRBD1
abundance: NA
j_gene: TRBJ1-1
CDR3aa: CSESQGYGTEAFF
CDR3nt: TGCAGCGAATCACAGGGGTACGGGACTGAAGCTTTCTTT

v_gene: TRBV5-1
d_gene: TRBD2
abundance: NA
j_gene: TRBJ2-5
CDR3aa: CASSLVPLAGGINGQETQYF
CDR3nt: TGCGCCAGCAGCTTGGTCCCGCTAGCGGGGGGGATTAATGGTCAAGAGACCCAGTACTTC

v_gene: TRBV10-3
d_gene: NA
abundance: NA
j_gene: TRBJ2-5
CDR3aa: CAISEGAGTPRQETQYF
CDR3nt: TGTGCCATCAGTGAGGGAGCCGGGACACCTAGGCAAGAGACCCAGTACTTC

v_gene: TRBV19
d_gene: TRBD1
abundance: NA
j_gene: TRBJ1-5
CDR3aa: CASRPDRAGQPQHF
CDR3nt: TGTGCCAGTAGACCGGACAGGGCGGGTCAGCCCCAGCATTTT

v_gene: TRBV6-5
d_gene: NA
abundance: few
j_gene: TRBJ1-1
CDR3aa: CASSLLRNAEAFF
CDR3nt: TGTGCCAGTAGCCTTCTCCGGAACGCTGAAGCTTTCTTT

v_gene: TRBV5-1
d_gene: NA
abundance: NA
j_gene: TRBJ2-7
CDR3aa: CASSLIRTEAYEQYF
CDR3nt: TGCGCCAGCAGCTTGATCCGGACAGAGGCCTACGAGCAGTACTTC

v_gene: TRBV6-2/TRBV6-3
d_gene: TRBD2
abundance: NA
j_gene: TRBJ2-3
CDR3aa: CASSYSGSRGDTQYF
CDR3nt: TGTGCCAGCAGTTACAGCGGGAGTCGAGGAGATACGCAGTATTTT

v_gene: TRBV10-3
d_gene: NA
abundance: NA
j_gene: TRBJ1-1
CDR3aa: CAIGSGHQNTEAFF
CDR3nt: TGTGCCATCGGTTCGGGACACCAGAACACTGAAGCTTTCTTT

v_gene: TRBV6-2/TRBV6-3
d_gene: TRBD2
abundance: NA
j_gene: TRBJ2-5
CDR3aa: CASSYSLAGMYQETQYF
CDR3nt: TGTGCCAGCAGTTACTCCCTAGCGGGGATGTACCAAGAGACCCAGTACTTC

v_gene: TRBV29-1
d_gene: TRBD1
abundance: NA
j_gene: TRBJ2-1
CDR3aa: CSGQGNNEQFF
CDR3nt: TGCAGCGGACAGGGAAACAATGAGCAGTTCTTC

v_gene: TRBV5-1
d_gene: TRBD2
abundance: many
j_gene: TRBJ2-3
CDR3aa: CASSWLSGGFADTQYF
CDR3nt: TGCGCCAGCAGCTGGCTTAGCGGGGGCTTCGCAGATACGCAGTATTTT

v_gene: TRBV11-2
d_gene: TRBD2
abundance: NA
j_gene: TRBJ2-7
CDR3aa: CASTLTSGGYEQYF
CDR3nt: TGTGCCAGCACCCTCACCAGCGGGGGGTACGAGCAGTACTTC

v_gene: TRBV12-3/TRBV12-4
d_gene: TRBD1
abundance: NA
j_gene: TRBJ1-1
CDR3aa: CASSSPTGVGTEAFF
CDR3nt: TGTGCCAGCAGTTCCCCGACAGGGGTCGGCACTGAAGCTTTCTTT

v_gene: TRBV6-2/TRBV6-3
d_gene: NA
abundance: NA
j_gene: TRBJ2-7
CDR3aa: CASADDEQYF
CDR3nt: TGTGCCAGTGCAGATGACGAGCAGTACTTC

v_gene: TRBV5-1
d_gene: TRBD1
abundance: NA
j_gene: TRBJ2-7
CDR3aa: CASSPGGQGGYEQYF
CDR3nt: TGCGCCAGCAGCCCTGGAGGACAGGGAGGTTACGAGCAGTACTTC

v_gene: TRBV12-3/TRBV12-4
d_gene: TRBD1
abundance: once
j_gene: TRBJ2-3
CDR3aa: CASSRWTGGLGRTDTQYF
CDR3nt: TGTGCCAGCAGTAGATGGACAGGGGGCTTGGGGCGTACAGATACGCAGTATTTT

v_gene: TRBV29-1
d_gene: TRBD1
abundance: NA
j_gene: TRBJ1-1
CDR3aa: CSASDRGTEAFF
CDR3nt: TGCAGCGCCTCGGACAGGGGGACTGAAGCTTTCTTT

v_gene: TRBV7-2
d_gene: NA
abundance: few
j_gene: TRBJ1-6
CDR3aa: CASSLDWPLQKGSSPLHF
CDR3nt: TGTGCCAGCAGCTTAGATTGGCCCTTACAGAAAGGGTCTTCACCCCTCCACTTT

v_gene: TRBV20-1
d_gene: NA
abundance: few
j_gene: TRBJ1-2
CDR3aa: CSAGRGYGYTF
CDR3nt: TGCAGTGCAGGCCGAGGGTATGGCTACACCTTC

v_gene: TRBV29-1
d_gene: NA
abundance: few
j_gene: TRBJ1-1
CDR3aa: CSVETAVFTEAFF
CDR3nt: TGCAGCGTTGAAACAGCGGTATTCACTGAAGCTTTCTTT

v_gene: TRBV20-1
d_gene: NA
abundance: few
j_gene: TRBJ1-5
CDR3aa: CSARGTANQPQHF
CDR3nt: TGCAGTGCTAGAGGGACAGCCAATCAGCCCCAGCATTTT

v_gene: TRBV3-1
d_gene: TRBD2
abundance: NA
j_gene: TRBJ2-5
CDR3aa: CASSRTSGEQETQYF
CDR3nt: TGTGCCAGCAGCCGGACTAGCGGTGAACAAGAGACCCAGTACTTC

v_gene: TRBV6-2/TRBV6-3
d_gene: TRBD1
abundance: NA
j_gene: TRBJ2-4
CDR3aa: CASSYSDREEPKNIQYF
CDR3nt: TGTGCCAGCAGTTACTCGGACAGGGAGGAACCCAAAAACATTCAGTACTTC

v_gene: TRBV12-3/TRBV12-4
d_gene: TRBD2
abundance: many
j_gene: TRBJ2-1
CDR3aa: CASTIAGIEQFF
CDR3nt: TGTGCCAGCACCATAGCGGGGATTGAGCAGTTCTTC

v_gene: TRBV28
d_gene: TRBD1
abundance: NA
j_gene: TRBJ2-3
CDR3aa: CASSPLRTGSTDTQYF
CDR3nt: TGTGCCAGCAGTCCCCTCCGGACAGGGAGCACAGATACGCAGTATTTT

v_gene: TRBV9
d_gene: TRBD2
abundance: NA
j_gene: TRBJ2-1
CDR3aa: CASSVRVGLAADYNKQFF
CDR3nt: TGTGCCAGCAGCGTAAGGGTAGGGCTAGCGGCCGACTACAATAAGCAGTTCTTC

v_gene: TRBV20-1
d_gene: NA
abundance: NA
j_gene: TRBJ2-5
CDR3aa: CSARQNIQETQYF
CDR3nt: TGCAGTGCTCGACAGAACATCCAAGAGACCCAGTACTTC

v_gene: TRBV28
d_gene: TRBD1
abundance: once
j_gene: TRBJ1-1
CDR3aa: CASSSQGAWTEAFF
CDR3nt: TGTGCCAGCAGCAGTCAGGGGGCTTGGACTGAAGCTTTCTTT